The 15 T cell receptor beta chains given below trace back to one sample, sequenced in a study of control samples from healthy donors and cancer patients. Assay used: immunoSEQ multiplex PCR; TCRdb lists only in-frame clones, some missing. The table includes 120,000 to 150,000 clones, 75% to 95% detected once. The sequenced sample was blood. These receptor sequences come from a man aged 25-40 years in good health.

The chain combines TRBV4-1 with TRBJ2-3; D is ambiguous. This CDR3 is built from 14 residues. Trimming took 1 base from V and 4 from J, leaving 9 bases between them. The germline gives CDR1 MGHRA, CDR2 YSYEKL. CDR3 DNA sequence: TGCGCCAGCAGCCAAGGGCCGAGTGCAGATACGCAGTATTTT. Translated: CASSQGPSADTQYF.

This chain connects TRBV30 to TRBJ1-1, with D uncertain. The CDR3 runs 15 residues. Per germline, CDR1 GTSNPN and CDR2 SVGIG (reference sequence). With 2 bases removed from V and 2 bases from J, the gap between germline ends came to 15 bases. CDR3 DNA: TGTGCCTGGAGTTTCAGTGGACCGGCCAACACTGAAGCTTTCTTT. Its translation is CAWSFSGPANTEAFF.

The rearrangement links TRBV6-5 to TRBJ2-3; 9 bases align to TRBD2. The J segment lost 1 base and the V segment lost 5 bases, leaving 4 bases of the junction unmatched. Germline CDR1 MNHEY, CDR2 SVGAGI. The CDR3 has 15 amino acids. As DNA, the CDR3 is TGTGCCAGCAGTCTTAGCGGGGGCCGCACAGATACGCAGTATTTT. As protein: CASSLSGGRTDTQYF.

The chain is built from TRBV19 and TRBJ1-5; 7 positions agree with TRBD1. CDR3 length: 15 residues. V lost 5 bases and J lost 2; bases outside the gene matches: 6. Germline CDR1 LNHDA, CDR2 SQIVND (reference sequence). CDR3 sequence reads: CASSFTGDRNQPQHF. In DNA form, the CDR3 reads TGTGCCAGTAGTTTCACAGGGGATCGCAATCAGCCCCAGCATTTT.

The chain joins TRBV7-6 to TRBJ1-5, with a tentative D call TRBD1 (6 bases). Germline V gene data show CDR1 as SGHVS and CDR2 as FNYEAQ. Trimming stripped 1 base from V and 3 bases from J, with 10 bases between. The CDR3 is 15 amino acids. CDR3 in amino acids: CASSLGGANNQPQHF. The DNA for the CDR3 is TGTGCCAGCAGCTTAGGGGGGGCTAACAATCAGCCCCAGCATTTT. The full variable domain, with the rest looked up from reference TRBV7-6 and TRBJ1-5, is GAGVSQSPRYKVTKRGQDVALRCDPISGHVSLYWYRQALGQGPEFLTYFNYEAQQDKSGLPNDRFSAERPEGSISTLTIQRTEQRDSAMYRCASSLGGANNQPQHFGDGTRLSIL.

The chain links TRBV5-1 to TRBJ1-5; D is possibly TRBD1 (5 bases). CDR3 length equals 13 residues. In germline, CDR1 is SGHRS, CDR2 YFSETQ. V was trimmed by 4 bases and J by 9 bases, leaving 14 bases between them. CDR3 nucleotides: TGCGCCAGCAGCCGACAGATCAATACGCCCCAGCATTTT. It encodes CASSRQINTPQHF.

This clone was counted a few times. The chain uses TRBV30 and TRBJ1-2; the D is unclear. CDR3 length equals 12 residues. CDR1 is GTSNPN and CDR2 is SVGIG in the germline V gene (reference sequence). V was cut by 3 bases and J by 2 bases, with 7 bases left in between. The CDR3 region has the DNA TGTGCCTGGAGCTCAGAAAACTATGGCTACACCTTC. Its translation: CAWSSENYGYTF.

This chain links TRBV18 with TRBJ1-1; 8 bases line up with TRBD1. V was pared by 1 base and J by 6 bases, with 7 bases of the junction left unmatched. CDR1 is KGHSH and CDR2 is LQKENI in the germline V gene. The CDR3 runs 15 residues. In DNA, the CDR3 is TGTGCCAGCTCACCACTCGCACAGGGGGGGGCTGAAGCTTTCTTT. It codes for CASSPLAQGGAEAFF.

Here the CDR3 DNA reads TGTGCCAGCAGCTTGCGAGCTGCGGAGAGTTCACCCCTCCACTTT. This codes for CASSLRAAESSPLHF. The chain links TRBV5-4 to TRBJ1-6, with D unresolved. The ends were cut back, 1 base at V and 9 bases at J, with 14 bases in the middle. CDR1 is SGHNT, CDR2 YYREEE, per germline (reference sequence). CDR3 length equals 15 residues. The full variable domain, in which reference TRBV5-4 and TRBJ1-6 provide the parts outside the CDR3, is ETGVTQSPTHLIKTRGQQVTLRCSSQSGHNTVSWYQQALGQGPQFIFQYYREEENGRGNFPPRFSGLQFPNYSSELNVNALELDDSALYLCASSLRAAESSPLHFGNGTRLTVT.

This clone is a singleton in its sample. The genes are TRBV6-6 and TRBJ2-7; D is unclear. This CDR3 has 12 amino acids. Germline CDR1 MNHNY, CDR2 SVGAGI (reference sequence). V was shortened by 6 bases and J by 2 bases, with 8 bases between the two germline ends. Written as DNA, the CDR3 is TGTGCCAGCAGCCTCCGAACCTACGAGCAGTACTTC. It yields the protein CASSLRTYEQYF.

This chain links TRBV7-9 with TRBJ2-3; 7 bases are shared with TRBD2. From germline, CDR1 is SEHNR and CDR2 FQNEAQ (reference sequence). CDR3 length equals 15 residues. V trimming: 5 bases; J trimming: 1 base; junction bases outside the gene matches: 6. This CDR3 is CASSTPLAGTDTQYF. CDR3 nucleotide sequence: TGTGCCAGCAGCACACCTCTAGCGGGCACAGATACGCAGTATTTT.

J is TRBJ1-1 and V is TRBV11-2; a possible D gene is TRBD1 (5 bases). Germline values: CDR1 SGHAT, CDR2 FQNNGV. Deletions cut 5 bases from V and 3 bases from J, with 16 bases between. The CDR3 is made up of 15 amino acids. CDR3 sequence reads: CASSRPGRAYTEAFF. CDR3 sequence (DNA): TGTGCCAGCAGCCGCCCGGGACGGGCGTACACTGAAGCTTTCTTT.

This clone turned up a few times. The chain joins TRBV6-5 to TRBJ1-1; D perhaps matches TRBD1 (6 bases). Germline loops: CDR1 MNHEY, CDR2 SVGAGI. The V end lost 5 bases, the J end lost 3 bases, and 13 bases lay between the germline ends. The CDR3 covers 14 residues. The CDR3 bases are TGTGCCAGCAGTCGGGACACCCTTTACACTGAAGCTTTCTTT. This gives the protein CASSRDTLYTEAFF.

This rearrangement joins TRBV27 to TRBJ2-3, with 8 bases that match TRBD2. The CDR3 spans 15 residues. Germline V CDR1 and CDR2: MNHEY, SMNVEV (reference sequence). V lost 6 bases, J lost 8 bases, and 13 bases stayed unmatched. The CDR3 protein is CASSLEVQRGRTQYF. CDR3 bases: TGTGCCAGCAGCCTCGAGGTGCAGCGGGGGCGTACGCAGTATTTT.

The chain carries TRBV28 and TRBJ1-1; TRBD1 is a possible D gene (6 bases). V was shortened by 8 bases and J by 5 bases, with 12 bases between the two germline ends. This CDR3 is 12 amino acids long. Germline V gives CDR1 MDHEN, CDR2 SYDVKM. This CDR3 is CASLSGQTEAFF. CDR3 in DNA: TGTGCCAGCCTATCCGGACAGACTGAAGCTTTCTTT. Filled out from reference TRBV28 and TRBJ1-1, the complete variable domain reads DVKVTQSSRYLVKRTGEKVFLECVQDMDHENMFWYRQDPGLGLRLIYFSYDVKMKEKGDIPEGYSVSREKKERFSLILESASTNQTSMYLCASLSGQTEAFFGQGTRLTVV.